The 10 T cell receptor beta chains given below trace back to one sample, sequenced in a study of blood T cell repertoires in COVID-19. Produced via immunoSEQ multiplex PCR; TCRdb's table is partial and in-frame only. The sample records some 57,000 clones, 65% to 90% being singletons. Sequencing was performed on peripheral blood. The receptors stem from a human donor in a cohort sampled during active COVID-19.

The sample holds one count of this clone. This rearrangement joins TRBV28 to TRBJ2-7, with TRBD1 identical over 9 bases. CDR3 length: 16 amino acids. V dropped 2 bases and J dropped 5; count of bases not matched to a gene: 10. In germline, CDR1 is MDHEN, CDR2 SYDVKM. The CDR3 here is CASSLVLGQGPHEQYF. The CDR3 DNA reads as TGTGCCAGCAGTTTAGTTCTGGGACAGGGCCCACACGAGCAGTACTTC. The full variable domain, its missing parts supplied by reference TRBV28 and TRBJ2-7, is DVKVTQSSRYLVKRTGEKVFLECVQDMDHENMFWYRQDPGLGLRLIYFSYDVKMKEKGDIPEGYSVSREKKERFSLILESASTNQTSMYLCASSLVLGQGPHEQYFGPGTRLTVT.

The table lists this clone with a few counts. This rearrangement joins TRBV7-8 to TRBJ2-1; maybe TRBD1 (6 bases). The CDR3 contains 17 residues. Trimming stripped 3 bases from V and 0 bases from J, with 15 bases between. Germline CDR1 is SGHVS and CDR2 is FQNEAQ. The CDR3 protein is CASSLRTAVSSYNEQFF. The CDR3 DNA sequence: TGTGCCAGCAGCTTGAGGACAGCCGTGAGCTCCTACAATGAGCAGTTCTTC.

This clone came up once. V usage is TRBV11-2 and J usage is TRBJ1-5; TRBD1 matches 7 bases. This CDR3 is 16 amino acids long. J was trimmed by 6 bases and V by 5 bases; bases with no gene match: 13. The germline gives CDR1 SGHAT, CDR2 FQNNGV. CDR3 coding DNA: TGTGCCAGCAGCCAGGGGGGTCAGGGGGGCAGTCAGCCCCAGCATTTT. Translating it yields CASSQGGQGGSQPQHF.

The V call is TRBV4-1, the J call TRBJ2-1, with no clear D. Trimming took off 1 base at V and 3 bases at J, with 10 bases between the two ends. Germline V gives CDR1 MGHRA, CDR2 YSYEKL. This CDR3 is built from 15 residues. The CDR3 reads CASSQANYLYNEQFF. CDR3 sequence (DNA): TGCGCCAGCAGCCAAGCTAACTACCTCTACAATGAGCAGTTCTTC.

Only a few counts were recorded for this clone. The rearrangement uses TRBV19 and TRBJ2-7; D perhaps matches TRBD1 (5 bases). With 5 bases removed from V and 6 bases from J, the gap between germline ends came to 17 bases. CDR1 is LNHDA, CDR2 SQIVND, per germline (reference sequence). This CDR3 has 14 amino acids. The CDR3 sequence: CASSQGAPMGEQYF. The DNA for the CDR3 is TGTGCCAGTAGTCAAGGGGCTCCGATGGGCGAGCAGTACTTC. The variable domain in full, with the rest retrieved from reference TRBV19 and TRBJ2-7, is DGGITQSPKYLFRKEGQNVTLSCEQNLNHDAMYWYRQDPGQGLRLIYYSQIVNDFQKGDIAEGYSVSREKKESFPLTVTSAQKNPTAFYLCASSQGAPMGEQYFGPGTRLTVT.

This chain uses TRBV6-5 with TRBJ2-5, with TRBD2 matching over 7 bases. The CDR3 contains 15 residues. The trim removed 6 bases at V and 2 bases at J, leaving 9 bases unmatched. Germline V gene data show CDR1 as MNHEY and CDR2 as SVGAGI. The CDR3 DNA follows: TGTGCCAGCAGAAGGTCACTAGCGTTACAAGAGACCCAGTACTTC. It codes for CASRRSLALQETQYF.

The chain recombines TRBV5-5 with TRBJ1-1; the match to TRBD1 covers 7 bases. The trim removed 4 bases at V and 0 bases at J, leaving 3 bases unmatched. This CDR3 is built from 14 residues. CDR1 is SGHKS, CDR2 YYEKEE, per germline (reference sequence). The CDR3 sequence is CASSKTGLNTEAFF. The DNA of the CDR3 is TGTGCCAGCAGCAAGACAGGGTTGAACACTGAAGCTTTCTTT. The full variable domain, with the rest looked up from reference TRBV5-5 and TRBJ1-1, is DAGVTQSPTHLIKTRGQQVTLRCSPISGHKSVSWYQQVLGQGPQFIFQYYEKEERGRGNFPDRFSARQFPNYSSELNVNALLLGDSALYLCASSKTGLNTEAFFGQGTRLTVV.

The chain couples TRBV5-1 to TRBJ2-5; 13 nucleotides align to TRBD2. Germline lookup yields CDR1 SGHRS and CDR2 YFSETQ. J was trimmed by 0 bases and V by 0 bases; bases with no gene match: 2. The CDR3 is made up of 17 amino acids. The CDR3 reads CASSLGLAGGDQETQYF. The CDR3 DNA is TGCGCCAGCAGCTTGGGACTAGCGGGAGGAGACCAAGAGACCCAGTACTTC.

The chain uses TRBV6-6 and TRBJ2-1, with TRBD1 identical over 11 bases. The CDR3 contains 14 residues. After removal of 2 bases from V and 9 bases from J, the junction contained 3 bases not matched to a gene. From germline, CDR1 is MNHNY and CDR2 SVGAGI (reference sequence). For the CDR3, the DNA is TGTGCCAGCAGTTACGGACAGGGGGCTTTTGAGCAGTTCTTC. Its translation is CASSYGQGAFEQFF.

The chain couples TRBV4-1 to TRBJ1-2, with a tentative D call TRBD1 (6 bases). The CDR3 extends over 14 amino acids. Between the trimmed V and J ends, which lost 0 bases and 8 bases, there was a span of 13 bases. Germline loops: CDR1 MGHRA, CDR2 YSYEKL. The CDR3 sequence is CASSQELQGDGYTF. The CDR3 DNA sequence: TGCGCCAGCAGCCAAGAACTACAGGGCGACGGCTACACCTTC.